A few counts support the clone carrying this T cell receptor (beta chain). Its cognate antigen is unknown. TCRdb analysed the 5' RACE reads with MiXCR anew, one entry per CDR3 protein. The data contain around 11,000 distinct CDR3 sequences, 9.5% to 13% of them singletons. CDR3 length: 16 residues. V shed 5 bases and J 3 bases; nucleotides not matched to a gene: 9. CDR1 and CDR2 from the germline V gene are SGHTA and FQGNSA. This sample was taken from a study of spatial heterogeneity in lung cancer. Study at large: The study found that TCR transcript counts in tumor regions correlated strongly with a matched bulk RNA-seq T cell module score. Overall study findings and caveats: The study found that expanded intratumoral alpha and beta TCR counts tracked tumor mutation counts.

As to time point: sample taken at primary tumor resection. The donors, fewer than 90 patients with untreated early-stage non-small cell lung cancer, provided the samples. Source: lung tumor tissue, taken at surgery. The J gene is TRBJ2-3, the V gene TRBV7-2, with TRBD2 identical over 9 bases. The receptor comes from a female donor with early-stage non-small cell lung cancer. The CDR3 DNA is TGTGCCAGCAGCCGGACTGGCGGGGGGGTAACAGATACGCAGTATTTT. It is translated as CASSRTGGGVTDTQYF.